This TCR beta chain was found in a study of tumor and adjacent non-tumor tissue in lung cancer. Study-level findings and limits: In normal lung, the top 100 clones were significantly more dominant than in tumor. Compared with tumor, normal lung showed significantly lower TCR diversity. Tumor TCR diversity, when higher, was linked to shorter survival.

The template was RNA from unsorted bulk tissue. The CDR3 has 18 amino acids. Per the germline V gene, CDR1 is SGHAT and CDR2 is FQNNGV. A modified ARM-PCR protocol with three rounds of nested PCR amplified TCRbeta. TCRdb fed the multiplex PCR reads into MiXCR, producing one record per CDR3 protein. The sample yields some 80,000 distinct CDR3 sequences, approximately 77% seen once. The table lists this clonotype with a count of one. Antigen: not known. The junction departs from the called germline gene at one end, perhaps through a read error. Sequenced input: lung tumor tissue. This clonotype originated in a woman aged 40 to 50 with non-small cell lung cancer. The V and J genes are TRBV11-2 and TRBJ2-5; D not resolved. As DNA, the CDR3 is TGTGCCAGCAGCAATAGCAGATCCACCGGTACAGCTCAAGAGACCCAATACTTC. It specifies CASSNSRSTGTAQETQYF. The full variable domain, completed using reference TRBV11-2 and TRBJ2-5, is EAGVAQSPRYKIIEKRQSVAFWCNPISGHATLYWYQQILGQGPKLLIQFQNNGVVDDSQLPKDRFSAERLKGVDSTLKIQPAKLEDSAVYLCASSNSRSTGTAQETQYFGPGTRLLVL.